Reported below is one T cell receptor beta chain. Its matching antigen is unknown. This record comes from a study of OX40 agonist ivuxolimab in advanced cancers. Study background: Patients were treated with ivuxolimab, an agonistic anti-OX40 (CD134) antibody. Eligibility rules accepted prior anti-PD-1, anti-PD-L1 or anti-CTLA-4 therapy, and around 43% had some.

Sequenced by immunoSEQ multiplex PCR; TCRdb stores in-frame clones only, minus some. The sample carries 120,000 or so clones, about 94% recorded once. Findings and limits, study-wide: Not determined was the antigen specificity of the expanded peripheral T cells.

Germline CDR1 is SGHAT and CDR2 is FQDESV (reference sequence). This CDR3 is built from 14 residues. V was clipped by 5 bases and J by 0 bases, with 8 bases between them. The rearrangement links TRBV11-1 to TRBJ1-5; possible D gene TRBD1, 5 bases. The material was CD4+ or CD8+ T cells sorted from blood, obtained in a trial of the OX40 agonist ivuxolimab. The TCR was taken from an adult with an advanced solid tumor such as melanoma, head and neck, liver or kidney cancer. CDR3 nucleotides: TGTGCCAGCAGCCCCACAGGTAGCAATCAGCCCCAGCATTTT. It translates to CASSPTGSNQPQHF.